The text below deals with one T cell receptor beta chain. The source of the sample is a study of cytomegalovirus exposure and HLA in healthy donors. The CDR3 is made up of 13 amino acids. Trimming stripped 4 bases from V and 0 bases from J, with 7 bases between. Germline CDR1 reads SGHRS; CDR2 reads YFSETQ. The PCR ran on 60 Vbeta and 13 Jbeta primers. TCRdb's copy holds only in-frame clones and misses some; the assay was immunoSEQ multiplex PCR. Found here are hundreds of thousands of clones, approximately 78% of them singletons; the top ten hold 3% to 4.5%. Sequencing used PBMCs. The sequence was obtained from a male donor in good health and CMV-seronegative. This chain joins TRBV5-1 and TRBJ2-5, with D maybe TRBD1 (6 bases). The CDR3 nucleotides read TGCGCCAGCAGCCGGACAGACCAAGAGACCCAGTACTTC. Translated: CASSRTDQETQYF. The variable domain in full, completed from reference TRBV5-1 and TRBJ2-5, reads KAGVTQTPRYLIKTRGQQVTLSCSPISGHRSVSWYQQTPGQGLQFLFEYFSETQRNKGNFPGRFSGRQFSNSRSEMNVSTLELGDSALYLCASSRTDQETQYFGPGTRLLVL.